The present T cell receptor (beta chain) was sequenced within a study of read filtering for tumor transcriptome and immune sequencing. Molecular barcoded adaptors covering alpha/delta and beta/gamma chains were used on 400 to 450 ng RNA. TCRdb analysed the reads with MiXCR anew, one entry per CDR3 protein. This sample has 60,000 to 80,000 distinct CDR3 sequences; approximately 15% occur once, and the top ten carry 45% to 50%. This clonotype turned up a few times. The germline V gene encodes CDR1 DFQATT and CDR2 SNEGSKA (reference sequence). The germline V and J ends were trimmed by 3 bases and 1 base, with 9 bases remaining between them. The CDR3 extends over 13 amino acids.

This chain connects TRBV20-1 to TRBJ1-1; D unresolved. Sequences were obtained from a population of CD138-negative cells sorted from bone marrow. This sequence originates from a donor at least 40 years old with multiple myeloma. CDR3 sequence (DNA): TGCAGTGCTAGGCCTAGTTCGAACACTGAAGCTTTCTTT. This encodes CSARPSSNTEAFF.